Below, 18 T cell receptor beta chains from the same sample are listed, as sequenced in a study of shared clonotypes between healthy human individuals. The repertoire was sequenced with immunoSEQ multiplex PCR; TCRdb's copy has only in-frame clones and lacks some. The data hold roughly 550,000 clones, with about 95% observed a single time. Only CD45RO-negative cells positively selected for CCR7 counted as naive CD8 cells, so terminally differentiated effector memory CD45RA+ cells were excluded. The sequenced sample consisted of naive CD8+ T cells sorted from blood. Receptors originate from a woman younger than 45 in good health.

A single count supports this clone. V usage is TRBV19 and J usage is TRBJ2-3; maybe TRBD1 (5 bases). The CDR3 consists of 14 residues. The V and J ends lost 7 bases and 4 bases respectively, with 15 bases between them. CDR1 is LNHDA and CDR2 is SQIVND in the germline V gene (reference sequence). The CDR3, as DNA: TGTGCCAGTAAGGGCAGGGAAGTGGCAGATACGCAGTATTTT. Translated, it gives CASKGREVADTQYF.

The chain carries TRBV27 and TRBJ1-4; a possible D gene is TRBD1 (5 bases). V lost 4 bases, J lost 6 bases, and 12 bases lay in between. The CDR3 is 14 amino acids. Germline-derived CDR1 and CDR2 are MNHEY and SMNVEV (reference sequence). This CDR3 reads CASSWRGADEKLFF. For the CDR3, the DNA is TGTGCCAGCAGTTGGCGAGGGGCGGATGAAAAACTGTTTTTT.

The chain couples TRBV6-1 to TRBJ1-6; tentatively, D is TRBD1 (5 bases). The V gene's germline CDR1 is MNHNS and CDR2 SASEGT. V dropped 3 bases and J dropped 6 bases, with 18 bases sitting between them. The CDR3 is made up of 17 amino acids. This CDR3 reads CASSDEGAVQGNSPLHF. In nucleotides, the CDR3 is TGTGCCAGCAGTGACGAAGGAGCCGTTCAGGGTAATTCACCCCTCCACTTT.

The chain recombines TRBV5-5 with TRBJ2-7; 8 bases match TRBD1. The CDR3 has 13 residues. Germline V CDR1 and CDR2: SGHKS, YYEKEE (reference sequence). V gave up 4 bases and J gave up 4 bases; unmatched junction bases: 4. The CDR3 sequence: CASSLDRVYEQYF. The CDR3 DNA sequence: TGTGCCAGCAGCCTGGACAGGGTATACGAGCAGTACTTC.

The chain recombines TRBV9 with TRBJ2-1; D unresolved. Germline CDR1 and CDR2: SGDLS and YYNGEE. CDR3 length equals 13 residues. V lost 5 bases to trimming and J lost 5 bases, with 11 bases between them. CDR3: CASRSDQHNEQFF. In DNA, the CDR3 is TGTGCCAGCAGATCGGACCAACACAATGAGCAGTTCTTC.

The chain has TRBV14 and TRBJ1-1; 8 nucleotides match TRBD1. CDR3 length equals 15 residues. Germline CDR1 and CDR2: SGHDN and FVKESK. V gave up 4 bases and J gave up 5 bases; unmatched junction bases: 9. The CDR3 bases are TGTGCCAGCAGCCCCAGCAGGACAGGGCGGACTGAAGCTTTCTTT. This gives the protein CASSPSRTGRTEAFF.

The chain carries TRBV4-2 and TRBJ2-1; 9 positions agree with TRBD1. Trimming at V came to 0 bases and at J to 8 bases, leaving 8 bases not matched to a gene. There are 16 residues in the CDR3. The germline V gene encodes CDR1 LGHNA and CDR2 YNFKEQ. The CDR3 region is CASSQELWGQGYEQFF. The CDR3 nucleotides are TGTGCCAGCAGCCAAGAACTCTGGGGACAGGGCTATGAGCAGTTCTTC.

This clone was detected a few times. The CDR3 DNA sequence: TGTGCCACCAGCAGAGGGATTAGCGGATACGAGCAGTACTTC. Protein sequence: CATSRGISGYEQYF. V gene TRBV15 combines with J gene TRBJ2-7; D is possibly TRBD2 (6 bases). Trimming cost V 1 base and J 4 bases, with 11 bases left between them. The CDR3 is 14 amino acids. Germline assignment: CDR1 LNHNV and CDR2 YYDKDF (reference sequence).

In this sample, this clone turned up once. This sequence joins TRBV7-9 and TRBJ2-7, with 10 nucleotides matching TRBD1. CDR1 SEHNR and CDR2 FQNEAQ come from the germline V gene (reference sequence). V was pared by 5 bases and J by 2 bases, with 6 bases of the junction left unmatched. The CDR3 sequence is 15 residues long. In DNA form, the CDR3 reads TGTGCCAGCAGCCAAGTCGGGACAGGGGCCTACGAGCAGTACTTC. It codes for CASSQVGTGAYEQYF.

The rearrangement joins TRBV13 to TRBJ1-1; a weak D match, TRBD1 (5 bases). Trimming shortened V by 2 bases and J by 1 base, and 5 bases separated the two germline ends. CDR1 and CDR2 (germline): PRHDT, FYEKMQ (reference sequence). The length of the CDR3 is 13 residues. CDR3 protein: CASSLQGNTEAFF. The CDR3 DNA is TGTGCCAGCAGCTTACAGGGGAACACTGAAGCTTTCTTT. Based on the CDR3 plus reference TRBV13 and TRBJ1-1, the full variable domain is AAGVIQSPRHLIKEKRETATLKCYPIPRHDTVYWYQQGPGQDPQFLISFYEKMQSDKGSIPDRFSAQQFSDYHSELNMSSLELGDSALYFCASSLQGNTEAFFGQGTRLTVV.

This chain links TRBV29-1 with TRBJ2-5; 10 bases agree with TRBD1. The J call may be in error: the DNA end matches TRBJ2-7 better. Per the germline V gene, CDR1 is SQVTM and CDR2 is ANQGSEA. CDR3 length equals 12 residues. CDR3 sequence: CSVGQGAYEQYF. The CDR3 DNA is TGCAGCGTTGGACAGGGGGCTTACGAGCAGTACTTC.

J is TRBJ2-2 and V is TRBV4-1, with 8 bases lining up with TRBD2. Germline values: CDR1 MGHRA, CDR2 YSYEKL. The CDR3 is 15 amino acids. The J segment lost 7 bases and the V segment lost 1 base, leaving 5 bases of the junction unmatched. The CDR3 sequence: CASSQVRTSFGELFF. CDR3 DNA sequence: TGCGCCAGCAGCCAAGTGAGGACTAGCTTCGGGGAGCTGTTTTTT.

This chain uses TRBV27 with TRBJ1-5; a weak D match, TRBD1 (5 bases). In germline, CDR1 is MNHEY, CDR2 SMNVEV (reference sequence). This CDR3 has 13 amino acids. Trimming stripped 6 bases from V and 2 bases from J, with 8 bases between. Here the CDR3 reads CASRGLGNQPQHF. The CDR3 DNA reads as TGTGCCAGCAGGGGACTTGGCAATCAGCCCCAGCATTTT.

The CDR3 DNA reads TGTGCCAGTGGCCGGGCCCTCCAAGGCTACACCTTC. It is translated as CASGRALQGYTF. The rearrangement uses TRBV2 and TRBJ1-2; D gene unclear. With 9 bases removed from V and 8 bases from J, the gap between germline ends came to 16 bases. The CDR3 runs 12 residues. The germline V gene encodes CDR1 SNHLY and CDR2 FYNNEI.

V and J are TRBV13 and TRBJ2-3; TRBD2 matches 8 bases. In germline, CDR1 is PRHDT, CDR2 FYEKMQ (reference sequence). This CDR3 is 16 amino acids long. Trimming removed 1 base from V and 0 bases from J; junction bases left unmatched: 3. CDR3 loop: CASSLEPSGSTDTQYF. CDR3 in DNA: TGTGCCAGCAGCTTAGAGCCTAGCGGGAGCACAGATACGCAGTATTTT. Drawing the rest from reference TRBV13 and TRBJ2-3, the complete variable domain is AAGVIQSPRHLIKEKRETATLKCYPIPRHDTVYWYQQGPGQDPQFLISFYEKMQSDKGSIPDRFSAQQFSDYHSELNMSSLELGDSALYFCASSLEPSGSTDTQYFGPGTRLTVL.

A single count supports this clone. This chain connects TRBV6-5 to TRBJ2-2, with unresolved D. V lost 5 bases, J lost 5 bases, and 9 bases lay in between. The CDR3 has 13 amino acids. Germline V gene data show CDR1 as MNHEY and CDR2 as SVGAGI. The CDR3 nucleotides read TGTGCCAGCAGTATTATAGTAACCGGGGAGCTGTTTTTT. Its translation is CASSIIVTGELFF.

The chain has TRBV4-1 and TRBJ2-5; no reliable D call. The end of the DNA fits TRBJ2-7 better, so the J call may be wrong. The CDR3 length is 13 residues. The germline CDR1 and CDR2 sequences are MGHRA and YSYEKL. The CDR3 region is CASSQGVAYEQYF. In DNA, the CDR3 is TGCGCCAGCAGCCAAGGCGTGGCCTACGAGCAGTACTTC.

The chain couples TRBV13 to TRBJ1-5, with 9 bases lining up with TRBD1. The CDR3 covers 14 residues. V shed 5 bases, J shed 7 bases, and the junction held 6 bases outside the gene matches. Germline V CDR1 and CDR2: PRHDT, FYEKMQ (reference sequence). Written as DNA, the CDR3 is TGTGCCAGCAGCACAGGGGGCGCAGGACAGCCCCAGCATTTT. Protein product: CASSTGGAGQPQHF. Full variable domain (missing parts from reference TRBV13 and TRBJ1-5): AAGVIQSPRHLIKEKRETATLKCYPIPRHDTVYWYQQGPGQDPQFLISFYEKMQSDKGSIPDRFSAQQFSDYHSELNMSSLELGDSALYFCASSTGGAGQPQHFGDGTRLSIL.